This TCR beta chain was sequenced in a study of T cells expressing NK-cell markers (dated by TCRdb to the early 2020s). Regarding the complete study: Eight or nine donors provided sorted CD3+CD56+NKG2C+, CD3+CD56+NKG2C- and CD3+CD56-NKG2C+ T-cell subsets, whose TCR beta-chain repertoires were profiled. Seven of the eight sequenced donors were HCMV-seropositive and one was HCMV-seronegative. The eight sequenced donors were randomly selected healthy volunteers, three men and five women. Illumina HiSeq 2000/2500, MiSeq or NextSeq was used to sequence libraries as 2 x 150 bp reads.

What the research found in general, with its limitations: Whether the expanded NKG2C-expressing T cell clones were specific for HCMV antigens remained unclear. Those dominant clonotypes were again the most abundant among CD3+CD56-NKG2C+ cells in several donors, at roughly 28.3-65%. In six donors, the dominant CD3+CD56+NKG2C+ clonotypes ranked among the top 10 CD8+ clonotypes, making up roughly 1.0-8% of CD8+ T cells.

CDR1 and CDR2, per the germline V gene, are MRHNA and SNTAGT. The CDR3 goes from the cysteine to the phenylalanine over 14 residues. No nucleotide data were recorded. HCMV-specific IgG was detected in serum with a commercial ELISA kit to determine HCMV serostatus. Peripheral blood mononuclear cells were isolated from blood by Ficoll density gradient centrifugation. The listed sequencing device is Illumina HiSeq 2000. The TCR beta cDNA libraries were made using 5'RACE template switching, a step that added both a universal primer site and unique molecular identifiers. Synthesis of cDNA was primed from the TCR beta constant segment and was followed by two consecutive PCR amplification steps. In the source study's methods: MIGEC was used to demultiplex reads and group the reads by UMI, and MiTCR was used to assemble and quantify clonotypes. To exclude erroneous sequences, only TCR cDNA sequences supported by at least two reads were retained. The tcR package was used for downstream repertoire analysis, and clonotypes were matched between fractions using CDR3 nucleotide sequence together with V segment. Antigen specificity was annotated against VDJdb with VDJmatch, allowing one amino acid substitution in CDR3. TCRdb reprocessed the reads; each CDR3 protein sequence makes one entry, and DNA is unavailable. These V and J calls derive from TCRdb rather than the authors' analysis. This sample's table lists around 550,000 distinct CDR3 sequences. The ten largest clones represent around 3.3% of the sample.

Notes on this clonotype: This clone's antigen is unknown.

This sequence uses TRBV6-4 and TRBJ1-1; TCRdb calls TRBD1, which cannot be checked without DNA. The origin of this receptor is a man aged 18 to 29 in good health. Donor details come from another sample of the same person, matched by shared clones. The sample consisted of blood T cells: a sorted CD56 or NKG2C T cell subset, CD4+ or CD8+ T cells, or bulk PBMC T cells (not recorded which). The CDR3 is CANRGHPKTQEAFF.